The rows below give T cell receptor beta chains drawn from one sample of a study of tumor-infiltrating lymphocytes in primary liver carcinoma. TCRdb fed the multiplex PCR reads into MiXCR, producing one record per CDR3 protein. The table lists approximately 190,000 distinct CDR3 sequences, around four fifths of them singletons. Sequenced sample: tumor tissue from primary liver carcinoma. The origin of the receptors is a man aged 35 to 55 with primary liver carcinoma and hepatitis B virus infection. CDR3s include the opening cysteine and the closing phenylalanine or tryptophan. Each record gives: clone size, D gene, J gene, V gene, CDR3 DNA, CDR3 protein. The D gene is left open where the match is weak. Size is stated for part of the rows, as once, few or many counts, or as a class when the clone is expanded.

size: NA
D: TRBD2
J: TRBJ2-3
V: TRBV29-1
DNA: TGCAGTGGTACCATAGCGGGAGGGGATACGCAGTATTTT
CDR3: CSGTIAGGDTQYF

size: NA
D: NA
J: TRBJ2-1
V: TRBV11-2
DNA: TGTGACAGCAGCTTAGAACAGGGTGATTTCAATGAGCAGTTCTTC
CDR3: CDSSLEQGDFNEQFF

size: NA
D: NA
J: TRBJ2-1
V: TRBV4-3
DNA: TGCGCCAGCAGCCAAGATGCCTGCTCAGAATACAATGAGCAGTCCTTC
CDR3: CASSQDACSEYNEQSF

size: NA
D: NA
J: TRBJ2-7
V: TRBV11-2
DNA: TGTGCCAGCATCTCACGGAGTACCTACGAGCAGTATTTC
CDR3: CASISRSTYEQYF

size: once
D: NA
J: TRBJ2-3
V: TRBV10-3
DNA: TGTGCCATCAGTGTAGGACAAACATGGGATACGCAGTATTTT
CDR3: CAISVGQTWDTQYF

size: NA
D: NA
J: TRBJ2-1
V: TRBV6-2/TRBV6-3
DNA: TGTGCCAGCAGTTTCCCCCGAGGGTTTGACCACAATAAGCAGTTCTTC
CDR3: CASSFPRGFDHNKQFF

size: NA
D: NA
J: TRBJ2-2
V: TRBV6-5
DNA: TGTCCCAGCAGCTACGGGGCGAACACCGGGGAGCTGTTTTTT
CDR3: CPSSYGANTGELFF

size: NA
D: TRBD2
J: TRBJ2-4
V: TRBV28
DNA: TGTGTCAGCAGCCGTGCGACTAGCGGGGTAGCCAAAAACATTCAGTACTTC
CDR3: CVSSRATSGVAKNIQYF

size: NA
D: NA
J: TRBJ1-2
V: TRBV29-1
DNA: NA
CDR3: CSVYLASDYGCTF

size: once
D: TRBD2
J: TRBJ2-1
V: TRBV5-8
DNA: TGTGCCAGCACCTCGGGATTAGCGGGATTATACAATGAGCAGTTCTTC
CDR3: CASTSGLAGLYNEQFF

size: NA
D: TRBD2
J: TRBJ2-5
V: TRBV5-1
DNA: TGCGCCAGCAGCTCTTACGGACTAGCGGGAGTGCAAGACACCCAGTACTTC
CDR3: CASSSYGLAGVQDTQYF

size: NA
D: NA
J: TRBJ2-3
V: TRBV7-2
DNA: TGTGCCAGCTGCTTAAAAACAGAAACGCAGTATTTT
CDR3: CASCLKTETQYF

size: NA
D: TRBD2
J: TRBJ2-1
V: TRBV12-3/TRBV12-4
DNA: TGTCCCAACAAGGGGACTAGCGGAACTTACAATGAGCAGTTCTTC
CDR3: CPNKGTSGTYNEQFF

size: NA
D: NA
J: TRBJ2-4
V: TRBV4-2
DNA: TGTGCCAGCAACCAAGGTGCGGGTCTACCGGAAAAAAACATTCAGTACTTC
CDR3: CASNQGAGLPEKNIQYF

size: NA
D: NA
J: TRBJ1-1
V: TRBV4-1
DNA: TGCGCCAGCAGTCAATATGGGGGGGCGAACACTGAAGCTTTCTTT
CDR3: CASSQYGGANTEAFF

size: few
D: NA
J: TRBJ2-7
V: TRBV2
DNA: TGTGCCAGCAGTCCCCCGTCCGGGGCGGTCTCCTACGAGCAGTACTTC
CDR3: CASSPPSGAVSYEQYF

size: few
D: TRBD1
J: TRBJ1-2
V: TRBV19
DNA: TGTGCCAGTAGGAAACAGGGGGCTAACTATGGCTACACCTTC
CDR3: CASRKQGANYGYTF

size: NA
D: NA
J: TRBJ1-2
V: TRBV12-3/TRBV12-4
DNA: TGTGCGAGCAGTGCCCGGAAAGGGATGGACTATGGCTACACCTTC
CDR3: CASSARKGMDYGYTF

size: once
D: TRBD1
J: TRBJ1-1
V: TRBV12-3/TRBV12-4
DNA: TGTGCCAGCAATTTCATCTTGGGACAGGGAAACAGTGAAGCTTTCTTT
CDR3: CASNFILGQGNSEAFF

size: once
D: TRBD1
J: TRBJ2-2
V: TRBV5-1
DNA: TGCGCCAGCAGAACCGGGACAGACTACACCGTGGAGCTGTTTTTT
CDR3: CASRTGTDYTVELFF

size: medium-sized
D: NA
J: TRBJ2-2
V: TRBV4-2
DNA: TGTGCCAGCAGCCAAACCCGGGGCACAACCGGGGAGCTGTTTTTT
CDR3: CASSQTRGTTGELFF

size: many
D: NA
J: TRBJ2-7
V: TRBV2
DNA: TGTGCCAGCAGTGCCATGGATGAGCAGTACTTC
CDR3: CASSAMDEQYF

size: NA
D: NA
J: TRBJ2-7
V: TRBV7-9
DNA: TGTGCCATCAGCTCCTCCTACGAGCAGTACTTC
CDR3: CAISSSYEQYF

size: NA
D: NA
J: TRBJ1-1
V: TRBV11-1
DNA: TGTGCCAGCAGTTTAAGTCGGGGGATTGCTGAACCTTTCTTT
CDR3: CASSLSRGIAEPFF

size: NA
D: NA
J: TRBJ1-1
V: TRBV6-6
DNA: TGTGCATGCAGCACAAGGGGGACTACTGAAGCTTTCTTT
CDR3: CACSTRGTTEAFF

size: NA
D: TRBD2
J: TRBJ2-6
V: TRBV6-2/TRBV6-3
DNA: TGTGCCAGCAGTTACGAAGGCGGGAGTGGGTCTGGGGCCAACGCCCGGACTTTC
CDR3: CASSYEGGSGSGANARTF

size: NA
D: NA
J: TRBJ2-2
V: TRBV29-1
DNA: TGCAGCGTTGCTGGGACGAACATCGGGGAGCTCTTTTTT
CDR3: CSVAGTNIGELFF

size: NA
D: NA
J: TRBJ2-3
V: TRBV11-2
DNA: TGTGCCAGCAGCGTTAGCGTGAGATTTACAGATACGCGGTATTTT
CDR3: CASSVSVRFTDTRYF

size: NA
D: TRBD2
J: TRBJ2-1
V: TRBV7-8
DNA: TGTGCAAGCAGCTTAGGGACTAGGGTTAATCGTGTAACTGAGCAGTTCTTC
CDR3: CASSLGTRVNRVTEQFF

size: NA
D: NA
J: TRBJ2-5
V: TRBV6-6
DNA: TGTGCCAGTGGGATGGTGCAAGAGAACCAGTACTTC
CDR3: CASGMVQENQYF

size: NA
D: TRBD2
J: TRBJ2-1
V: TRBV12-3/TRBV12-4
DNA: TGTGTCAGCAGTGATCCGGGACTAGTATCCTACATTGAGCAGTTCTTC
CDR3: CVSSDPGLVSYIEQFF

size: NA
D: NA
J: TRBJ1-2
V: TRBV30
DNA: TGTGCCTGGAGTATGACGGGTCTAGCTAAATACGGCTACACCTTC
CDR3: CAWSMTGLAKYGYTF

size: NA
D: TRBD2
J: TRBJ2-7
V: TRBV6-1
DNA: TGTGCCAGCAGTGAAGGGACTAGCGGGAGTTACGACCAATACTTC
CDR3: CASSEGTSGSYDQYF

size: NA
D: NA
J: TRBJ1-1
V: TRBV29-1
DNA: TGCAGCGCTGAAGGAGGGGACACAGTGAACACTAAAGCTTTCTTT
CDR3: CSAEGGDTVNTKAFF

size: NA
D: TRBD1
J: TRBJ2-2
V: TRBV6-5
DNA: TGTGCCAGCAGTTTCCGAAGACAGGGGCCCGGGGAGCTGTTTTTT
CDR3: CASSFRRQGPGELFF

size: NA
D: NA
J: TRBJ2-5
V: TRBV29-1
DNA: TGCAGCGTTGAATCCGCGACGGGTAAATCGGAGACCCAGTACTTC
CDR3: CSVESATGKSETQYF

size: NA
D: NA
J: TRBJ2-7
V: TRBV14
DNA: TGTGCCAGCAGACGGGGGCAGGGAGTCATCCGGCAGTACTTC
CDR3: CASRRGQGVIRQYF

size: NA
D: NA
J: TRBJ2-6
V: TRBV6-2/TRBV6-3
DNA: TGTGCCAGCAGTACCGGGGGAACTGGGGCCAACGTCCTGACTTTC
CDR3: CASSTGGTGANVLTF

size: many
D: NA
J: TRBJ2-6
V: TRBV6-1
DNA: TGTGCCAGCAGAACCAGCCCCAACTCTGGGGCCAACGTCCTAACTTTC
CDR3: CASRTSPNSGANVLTF

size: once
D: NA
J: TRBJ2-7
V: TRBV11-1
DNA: TGTGCCAGGAGGGGGAAGCGATCCTGCGAGCAGTATTTC
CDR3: CARRGKRSCEQYF

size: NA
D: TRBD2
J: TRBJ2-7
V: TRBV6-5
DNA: TGTGCTACCAGCAGAGCGGGGGGCTACGAGCAGTACTTC
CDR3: CATSRAGGYEQYF

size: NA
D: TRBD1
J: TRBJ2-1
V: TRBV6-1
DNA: TGTGCCATCGTAACCCTCAGGGGGACCAGGCCTGACAATGAGCAGTTCTTC
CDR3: CAIVTLRGTRPDNEQFF

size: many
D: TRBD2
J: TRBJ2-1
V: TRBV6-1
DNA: TGTGCCAGCAGTGAAGCGCCAAGCGGGAGGTCAATCAATGAGCAGTTCTTC
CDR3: CASSEAPSGRSINEQFF

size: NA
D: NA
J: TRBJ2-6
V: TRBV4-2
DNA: TGTGCCAGTAGCCATGAAGCAAGCTCTGGGGCCAACGTCCTGACTTTC
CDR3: CASSHEASSGANVLTF

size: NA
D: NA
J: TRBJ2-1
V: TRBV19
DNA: TGTGGCAGTAGTAACCTCCTCCCTTACAATGAGCAGTTCTTC
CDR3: CGSSNLLPYNEQFF

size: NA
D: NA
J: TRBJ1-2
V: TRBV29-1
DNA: TGCAGCGTTGATTCAGGGCCGTTTGTCTACATCTTC
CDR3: CSVDSGPFVYIF

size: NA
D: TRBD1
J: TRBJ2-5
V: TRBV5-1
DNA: TGCGCCAGCACCTTGGGACGGGACAGGAGGCATAGAGAGACTCAGCACTTC
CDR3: CASTLGRDRRHRETQHF

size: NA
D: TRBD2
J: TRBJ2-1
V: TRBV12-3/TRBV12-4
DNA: TGTGCCAGTAGAAACCCCTTGGCTAGCGGGAGAGATGAGCTGTTCTTC
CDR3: CASRNPLASGRDELFF

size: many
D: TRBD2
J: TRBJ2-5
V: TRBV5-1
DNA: TGCGCCAGCAGCTTGGTCCTAGCGGAAGAGACCCAGTACTTC
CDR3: CASSLVLAEETQYF

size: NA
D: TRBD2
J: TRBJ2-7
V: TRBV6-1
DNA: TGTGCCAGCAGTGAAGCATGGAGGGCTAGCGGCTCCTACGAGCAGTACTTC
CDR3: CASSEAWRASGSYEQYF

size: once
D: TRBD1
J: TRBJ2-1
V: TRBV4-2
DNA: TGTATCAGCAGCCACGCCGGGGTACAGGGGAACAATAAGCAGTTCTTC
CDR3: CISSHAGVQGNNKQFF

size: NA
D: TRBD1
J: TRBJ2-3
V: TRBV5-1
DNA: TGCGCCACCAGACTTTCAGGGGGCGGCCCTGCGCTGACTAGCACAGATACGCAGTATTTT
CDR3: CATRLSGGGPALTSTDTQYF

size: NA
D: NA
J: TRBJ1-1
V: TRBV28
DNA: TGTGCCAACTCAACGATGCGTTTAGAAGCTTTCTTT
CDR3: CANSTMRLEAFF